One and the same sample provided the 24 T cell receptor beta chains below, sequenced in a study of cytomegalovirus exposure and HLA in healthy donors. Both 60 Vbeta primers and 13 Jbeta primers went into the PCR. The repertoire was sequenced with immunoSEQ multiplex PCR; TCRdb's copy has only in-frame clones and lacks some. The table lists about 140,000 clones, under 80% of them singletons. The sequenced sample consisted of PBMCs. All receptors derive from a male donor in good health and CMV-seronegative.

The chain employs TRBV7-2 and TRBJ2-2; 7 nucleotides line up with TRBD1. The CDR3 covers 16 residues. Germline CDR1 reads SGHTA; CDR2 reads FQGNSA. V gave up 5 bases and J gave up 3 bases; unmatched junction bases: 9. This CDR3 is CASSLRQGRDTGELFF. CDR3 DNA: TGTGCCAGCAGCCTACGACAGGGTCGGGACACCGGGGAGCTGTTTTTT.

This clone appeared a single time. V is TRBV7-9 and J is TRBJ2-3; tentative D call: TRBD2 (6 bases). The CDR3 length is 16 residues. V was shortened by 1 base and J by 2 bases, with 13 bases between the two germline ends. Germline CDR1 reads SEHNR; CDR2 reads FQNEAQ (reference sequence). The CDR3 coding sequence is TGTGCCAGCAGCTTAGAATCCGGGGGACCCACAGATACGCAGTATTTT. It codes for CASSLESGGPTDTQYF.

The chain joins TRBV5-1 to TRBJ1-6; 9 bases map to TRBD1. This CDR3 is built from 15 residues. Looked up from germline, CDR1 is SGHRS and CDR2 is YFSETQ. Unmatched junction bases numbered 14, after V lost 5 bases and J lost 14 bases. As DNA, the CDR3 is TGCGCCAGCAGTATAACAGGGGGCGGTCTAGGAACCCTCCACTTT. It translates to CASSITGGGLGTLHF.

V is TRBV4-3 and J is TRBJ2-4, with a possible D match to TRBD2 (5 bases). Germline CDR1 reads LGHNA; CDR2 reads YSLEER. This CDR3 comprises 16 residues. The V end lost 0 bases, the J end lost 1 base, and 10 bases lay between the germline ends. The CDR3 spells CASSQDLTGAKNIQYF. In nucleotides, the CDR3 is TGCGCCAGCAGCCAAGATTTGACGGGGGCCAAAAACATTCAGTACTTC.

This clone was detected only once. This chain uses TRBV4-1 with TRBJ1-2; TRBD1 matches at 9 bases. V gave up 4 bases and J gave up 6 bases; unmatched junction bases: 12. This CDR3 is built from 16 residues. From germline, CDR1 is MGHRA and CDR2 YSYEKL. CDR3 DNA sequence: TGCGCCAGCAGCCCATGGGACGACAGGGGGTTCAATGGCTACACCTTC. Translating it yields CASSPWDDRGFNGYTF.

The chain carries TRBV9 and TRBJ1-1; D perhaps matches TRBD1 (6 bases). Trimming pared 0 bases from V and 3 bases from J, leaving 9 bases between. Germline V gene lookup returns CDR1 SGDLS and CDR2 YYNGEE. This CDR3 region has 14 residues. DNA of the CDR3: TGTGCCAGCAGCGTAGAGGGACAAGACACTGAAGCTTTCTTT. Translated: CASSVEGQDTEAFF.

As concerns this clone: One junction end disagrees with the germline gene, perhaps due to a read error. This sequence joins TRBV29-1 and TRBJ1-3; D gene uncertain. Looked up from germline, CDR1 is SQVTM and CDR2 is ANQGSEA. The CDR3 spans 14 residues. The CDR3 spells CSVEERASGNTIYF. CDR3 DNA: TGCAGCGTGGAAGAGAGGGCCTCTGGAAACACCATATATTTT.

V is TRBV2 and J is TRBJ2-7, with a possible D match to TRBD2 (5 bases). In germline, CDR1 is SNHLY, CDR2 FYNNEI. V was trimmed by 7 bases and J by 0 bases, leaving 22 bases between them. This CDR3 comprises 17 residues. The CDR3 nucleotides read TGTGCCAGCAAGGAGGAAGGCGGCTGGGGAAGCTCCTACGAGCAGTACTTC. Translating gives CASKEEGGWGSSYEQYF.

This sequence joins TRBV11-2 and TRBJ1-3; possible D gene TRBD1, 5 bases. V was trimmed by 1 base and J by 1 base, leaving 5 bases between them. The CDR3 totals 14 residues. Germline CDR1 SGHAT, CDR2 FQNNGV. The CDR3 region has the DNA TGTGCCAGCAGCTTAGGACAGTCTGGAAACACCATATATTTT. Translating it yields CASSLGQSGNTIYF.

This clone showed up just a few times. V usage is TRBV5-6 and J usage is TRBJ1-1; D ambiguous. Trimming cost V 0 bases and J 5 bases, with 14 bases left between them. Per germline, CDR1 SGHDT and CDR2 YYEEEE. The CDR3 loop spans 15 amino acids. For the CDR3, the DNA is TGTGCCAGCAGCTTGGTAAGCGTTCGAGATACTGAAGCTTTCTTT. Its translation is CASSLVSVRDTEAFF.

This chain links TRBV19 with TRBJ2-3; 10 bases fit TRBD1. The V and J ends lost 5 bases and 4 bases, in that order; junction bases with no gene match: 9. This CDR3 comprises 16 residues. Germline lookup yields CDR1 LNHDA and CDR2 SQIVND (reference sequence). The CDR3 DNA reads TGTGCCAGTAGTCCAACAGACAGGGGGCATCCAGATACGCAGTATTTT. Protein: CASSPTDRGHPDTQYF.

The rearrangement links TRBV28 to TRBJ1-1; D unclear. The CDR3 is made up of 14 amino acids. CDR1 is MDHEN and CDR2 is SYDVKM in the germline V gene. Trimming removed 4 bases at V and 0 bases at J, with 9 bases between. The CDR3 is CASSSGSMNTEAFF. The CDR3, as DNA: TGTGCCAGCAGTTCGGGGTCTATGAACACTGAAGCTTTCTTT. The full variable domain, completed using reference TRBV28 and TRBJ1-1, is DVKVTQSSRYLVKRTGEKVFLECVQDMDHENMFWYRQDPGLGLRLIYFSYDVKMKEKGDIPEGYSVSREKKERFSLILESASTNQTSMYLCASSSGSMNTEAFFGQGTRLTVV.

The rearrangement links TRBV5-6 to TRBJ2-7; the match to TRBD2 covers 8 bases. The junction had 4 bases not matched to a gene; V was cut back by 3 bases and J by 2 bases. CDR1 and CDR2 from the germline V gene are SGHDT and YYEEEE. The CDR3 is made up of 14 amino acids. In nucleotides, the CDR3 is TGTGCCAGCAGCTCGACTAGCGTCCCCTACGAGCAGTACTTC. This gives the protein CASSSTSVPYEQYF.

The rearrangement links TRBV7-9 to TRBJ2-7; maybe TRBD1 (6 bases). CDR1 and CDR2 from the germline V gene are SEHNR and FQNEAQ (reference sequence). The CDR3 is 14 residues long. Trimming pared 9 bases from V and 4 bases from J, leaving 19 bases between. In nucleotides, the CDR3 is TGTGCCAGTCAGCAGGGTTCAGACAGGTACGAGCAGTACTTC. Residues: CASQQGSDRYEQYF.

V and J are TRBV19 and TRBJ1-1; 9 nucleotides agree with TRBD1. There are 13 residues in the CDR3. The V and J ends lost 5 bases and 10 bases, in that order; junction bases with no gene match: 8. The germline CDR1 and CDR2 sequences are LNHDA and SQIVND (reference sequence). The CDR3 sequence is CASSASGQGTAFF. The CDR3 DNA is TGTGCCAGTAGTGCGTCGGGACAGGGTACAGCTTTCTTT.

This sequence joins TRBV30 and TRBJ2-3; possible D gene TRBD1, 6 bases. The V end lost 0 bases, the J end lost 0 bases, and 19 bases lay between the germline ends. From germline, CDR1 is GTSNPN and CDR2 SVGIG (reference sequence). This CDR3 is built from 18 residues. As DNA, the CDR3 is TGTGCCTGGAGTGTAGAACAGGGACCTTTAACTAGCACAGATACGCAGTATTTT. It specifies CAWSVEQGPLTSTDTQYF.

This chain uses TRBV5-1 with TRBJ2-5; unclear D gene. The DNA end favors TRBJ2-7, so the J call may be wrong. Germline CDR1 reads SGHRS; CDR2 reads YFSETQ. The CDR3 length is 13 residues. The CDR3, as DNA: TGCGCCAGCGGCGATATTGGGCCCTACGAGCAGTACTTC. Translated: CASGDIGPYEQYF.

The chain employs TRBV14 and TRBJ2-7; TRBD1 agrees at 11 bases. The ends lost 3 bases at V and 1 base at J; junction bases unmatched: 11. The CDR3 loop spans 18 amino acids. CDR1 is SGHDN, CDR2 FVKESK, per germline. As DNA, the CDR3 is TGTGCCAGCAGCCATCGACTTCCGGGACAGGGGGATTCCTACGAGCAGTACTTC. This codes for CASSHRLPGQGDSYEQYF.

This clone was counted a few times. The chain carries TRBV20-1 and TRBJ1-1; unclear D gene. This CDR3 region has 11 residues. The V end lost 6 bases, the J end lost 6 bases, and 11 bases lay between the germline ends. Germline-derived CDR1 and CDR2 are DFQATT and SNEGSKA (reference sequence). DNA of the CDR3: TGCAGTGCAGGATGGAGGTCTGAAGCTTTCTTT. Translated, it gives CSAGWRSEAFF.

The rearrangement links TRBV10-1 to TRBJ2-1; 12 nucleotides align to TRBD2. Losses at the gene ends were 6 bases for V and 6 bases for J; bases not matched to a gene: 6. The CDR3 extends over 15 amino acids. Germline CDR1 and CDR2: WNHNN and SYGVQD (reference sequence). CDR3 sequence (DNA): TGCGCCAGCAGCCGCGAACTAGCGGGAGGCAATGAGCAGTTCTTC. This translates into CASSRELAGGNEQFF.

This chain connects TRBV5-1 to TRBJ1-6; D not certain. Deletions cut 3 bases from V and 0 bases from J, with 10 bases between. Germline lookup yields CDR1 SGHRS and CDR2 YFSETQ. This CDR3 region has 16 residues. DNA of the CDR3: TGCGCCAGCAGCTCGGCGGGTAGCTCCTATAATTCACCCCTCCACTTT. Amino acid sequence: CASSSAGSSYNSPLHF.

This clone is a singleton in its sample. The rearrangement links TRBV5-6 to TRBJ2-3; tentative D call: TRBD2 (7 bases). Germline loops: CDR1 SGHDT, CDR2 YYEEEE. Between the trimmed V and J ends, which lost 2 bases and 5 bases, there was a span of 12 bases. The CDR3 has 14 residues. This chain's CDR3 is CASSLGGGGDTQYF. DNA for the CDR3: TGTGCCAGCAGCTTAGGGGGGGGTGGAGATACGCAGTATTTT.

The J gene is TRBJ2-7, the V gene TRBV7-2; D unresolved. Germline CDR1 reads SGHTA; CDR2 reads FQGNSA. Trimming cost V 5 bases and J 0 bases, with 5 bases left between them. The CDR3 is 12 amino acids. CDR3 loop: CASSHGSYEQYF. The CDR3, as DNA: TGTGCCAGCAGCCACGGCTCCTACGAGCAGTACTTC. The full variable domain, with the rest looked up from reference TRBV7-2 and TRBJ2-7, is GAGVSQSPSNKVTEKGKDVELRCDPISGHTALYWYRQSLGQGLEFLIYFQGNSAPDKSGLPSDRFSAERTGGSVSTLTIQRTQQEDSAVYLCASSHGSYEQYFGPGTRLTVT.

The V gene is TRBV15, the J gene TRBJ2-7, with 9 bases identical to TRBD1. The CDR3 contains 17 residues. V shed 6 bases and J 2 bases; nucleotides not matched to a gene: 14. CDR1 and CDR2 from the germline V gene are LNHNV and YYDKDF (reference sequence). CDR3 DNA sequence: TGTGCCACCAGGGCGCCGGGACAGGGTGTAGGACCCTACGAGCAGTACTTC. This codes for CATRAPGQGVGPYEQYF.